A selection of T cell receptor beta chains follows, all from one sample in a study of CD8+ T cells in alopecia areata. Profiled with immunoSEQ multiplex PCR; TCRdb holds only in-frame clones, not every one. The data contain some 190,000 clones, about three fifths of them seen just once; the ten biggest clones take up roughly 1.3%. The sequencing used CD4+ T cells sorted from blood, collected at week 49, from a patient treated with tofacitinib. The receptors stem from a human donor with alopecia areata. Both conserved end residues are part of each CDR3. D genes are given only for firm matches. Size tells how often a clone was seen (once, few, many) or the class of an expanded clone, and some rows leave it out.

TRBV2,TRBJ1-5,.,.,CASTLRVRNQPQHF,TGTGCCAGCACTCTGCGGGTCCGCAATCAGCCCCAGCATTTT
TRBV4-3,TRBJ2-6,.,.,CASSQGIRANVLTF,TGCGCCAGCAGCCAAGGAATCAGGGCCAACGTCCTGACTTTC
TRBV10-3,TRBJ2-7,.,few,CAKFDRRPYEQYF,TGTGCCAAATTCGACAGGAGACCCTACGAGCAGTACTTC
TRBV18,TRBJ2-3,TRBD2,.,CASSPAGRGPDTQYF,TGTGCCAGCTCACCCGCTGGGAGGGGACCAGATACGCAGTATTTT
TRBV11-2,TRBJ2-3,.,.,CASSPRAGLPDTQYF,TGTGCCAGCAGCCCCAGGGCGGGCCTCCCAGATACGCAGTATTTT
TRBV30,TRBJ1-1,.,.,CAWSVGQLLPEAFF,TGTGCCTGGAGTGTAGGTCAGCTCCTCCCTGAAGCTTTCTTT
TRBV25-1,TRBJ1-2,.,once,CASREIKGGGYTF,TGTGCCAGCAGAGAAATAAAAGGCGGCGGCTACACCTTC
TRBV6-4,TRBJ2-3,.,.,CASSERVQGFADTQYF,TGTGCCAGCAGTGAAAGGGTGCAGGGGTTCGCAGATACGCAGTATTTT
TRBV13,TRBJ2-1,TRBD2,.,CASRWTSGGPKNEQFF,TGTGCCAGCAGATGGACTAGCGGGGGACCGAAGAATGAGCAGTTCTTC
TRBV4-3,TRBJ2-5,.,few,CASSTGTQGTQYF,TGCGCCAGCAGCACCGGGACCCAAGGGACCCAGTACTTC
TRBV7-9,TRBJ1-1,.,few,CASSSGGFPVNTEAFF,TGTGCCAGCAGCTCGGGGGGTTTCCCGGTGAACACTGAAGCTTTCTTT
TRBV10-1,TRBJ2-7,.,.,CAGRRSYEQYF,TGCGCCGGCCGAAGATCCTACGAGCAGTACTTC
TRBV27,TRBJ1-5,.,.,CASSLEVWSPQHF,TGTGCCAGCAGTTTAGAGGTTTGGTCGCCCCAGCATTTT
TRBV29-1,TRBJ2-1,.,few,CSVDGQLDEQFF,TGCAGCGTTGACGGTCAGCTCGATGAGCAGTTCTTC
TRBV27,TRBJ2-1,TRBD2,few,CASSWTSGGSEQFF,TGTGCCAGCAGTTGGACTAGCGGGGGCTCTGAGCAGTTCTTC
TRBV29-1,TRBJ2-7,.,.,CSVRITGYEQYF,TGCAGCGTTCGGATTACCGGATACGAGCAGTACTTC
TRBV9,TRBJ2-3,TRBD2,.,CASSPLAGGSTDTQYF,TGTGCCAGCAGCCCTCTAGCGGGGGGGAGCACAGATACGCAGTATTTT
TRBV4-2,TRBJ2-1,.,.,CASSQLGQKEEQFF,TGTGCCAGCAGCCAACTGGGTCAAAAGGAAGAGCAGTTCTTC
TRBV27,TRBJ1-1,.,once,CASSSLGAMNTEAFF,TGTGCCAGCAGTAGCCTAGGGGCAATGAACACTGAAGCTTTCTTT
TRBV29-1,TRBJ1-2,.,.,CSVGRVNYGYTF,TGCAGCGTTGGCCGAGTTAACTATGGCTACACCTTC
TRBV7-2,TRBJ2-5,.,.,CASSLTNQETQYF,TGTGCCAGCAGCTTAACTAACCAAGAGACCCAGTACTTC
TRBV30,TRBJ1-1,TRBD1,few,CAWKWGQLNTEAFF,TGTGCCTGGAAATGGGGACAGCTGAACACTGAAGCTTTCTTT
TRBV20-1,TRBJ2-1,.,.,CSARALNEQFF,TGCAGTGCTAGAGCCCTGAATGAGCAGTTCTTC
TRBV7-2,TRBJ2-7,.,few,CASSLGVTGTYEQYF,TGTGCCAGCAGCTTAGGGGTTACAGGGACCTACGAGCAGTACTTC
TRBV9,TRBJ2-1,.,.,CASSHGGNNEQFF,TGTGCCAGCAGCCACGGGGGAAACAATGAGCAGTTCTTC
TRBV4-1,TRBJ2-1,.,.,CASSQRVRGGEQFF,TGCGCCAGCAGCCAGAGAGTAAGGGGCGGCGAGCAGTTCTTC
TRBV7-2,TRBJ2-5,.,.,CASSSYFGTQQETQYF,TGTGCCAGCAGCTCTTATTTCGGGACGCAACAAGAGACCCAGTACTTC
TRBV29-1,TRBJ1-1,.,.,CSVYMENTEAFF,TGCAGCGTTTACATGGAGAACACTGAAGCTTTCTTT
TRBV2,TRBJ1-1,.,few,CASSGGRTEAFF,TGTGCCAGCAGTGGGGGACGGACTGAAGCTTTCTTT
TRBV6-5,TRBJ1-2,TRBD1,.,CASSYTGGLGYGYTF,TGTGCCAGCAGTTACACAGGGGGCCTCGGCTATGGCTACACCTTC
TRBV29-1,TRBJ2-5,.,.,CSVRGSVETQYF,TGCAGCGTTCGGGGTAGCGTAGAGACCCAGTACTTC